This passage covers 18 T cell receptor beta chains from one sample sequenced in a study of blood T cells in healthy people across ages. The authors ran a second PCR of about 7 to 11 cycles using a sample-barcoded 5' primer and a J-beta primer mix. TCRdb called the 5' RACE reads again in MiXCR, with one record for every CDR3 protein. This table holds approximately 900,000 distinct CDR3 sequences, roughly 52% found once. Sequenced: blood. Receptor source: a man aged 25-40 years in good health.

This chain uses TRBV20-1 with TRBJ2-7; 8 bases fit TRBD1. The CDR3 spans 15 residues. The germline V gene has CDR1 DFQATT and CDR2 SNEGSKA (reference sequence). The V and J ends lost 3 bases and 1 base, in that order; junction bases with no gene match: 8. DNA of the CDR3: TGCAGTGCTAGCTTCCAACAGGGGGTTTCCTACGAGCAGTACTTC. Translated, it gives CSASFQQGVSYEQYF.

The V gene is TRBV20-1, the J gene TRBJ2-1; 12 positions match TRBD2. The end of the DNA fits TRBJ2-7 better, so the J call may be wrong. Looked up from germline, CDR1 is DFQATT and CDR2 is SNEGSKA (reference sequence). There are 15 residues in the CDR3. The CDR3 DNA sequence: TGCAGTGCTCCCACTAGCGGGGGGCCGTACAATGAGCAGTACTTC. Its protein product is CSAPTSGGPYNEQYF.

DNA of the CDR3: TGCAGTGCTAGAGGGACCTATGAGACTGAAGCTTTCTTT. This encodes CSARGTYETEAFF. This chain joins TRBV20-1 and TRBJ1-1; no definite D call. CDR1 is DFQATT, CDR2 SNEGSKA, per germline (reference sequence). The CDR3 contains 13 residues. V was clipped by 1 base and J by 5 bases, with 11 bases between them.

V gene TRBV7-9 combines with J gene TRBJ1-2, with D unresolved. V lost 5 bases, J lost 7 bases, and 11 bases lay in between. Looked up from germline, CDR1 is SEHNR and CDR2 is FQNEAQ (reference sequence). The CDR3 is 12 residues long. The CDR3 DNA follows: TGTGCCAGCAGCCCGGAGTCGGGTGGCTACACCTTC. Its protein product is CASSPESGGYTF.

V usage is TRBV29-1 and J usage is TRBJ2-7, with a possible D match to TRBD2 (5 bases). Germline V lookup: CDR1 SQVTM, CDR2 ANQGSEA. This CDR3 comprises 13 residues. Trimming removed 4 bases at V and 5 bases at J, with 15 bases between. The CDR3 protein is CSVGRTQGNEQYF. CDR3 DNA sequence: TGCAGCGTTGGGAGGACTCAAGGTAACGAGCAGTACTTC.

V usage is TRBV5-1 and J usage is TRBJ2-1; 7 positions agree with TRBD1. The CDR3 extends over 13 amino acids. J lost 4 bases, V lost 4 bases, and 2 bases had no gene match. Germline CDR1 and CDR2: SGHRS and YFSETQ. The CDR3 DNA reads TGCGCCAGCAGCGGGGGACAGTACAATGAGCAGTTCTTC. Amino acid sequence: CASSGGQYNEQFF.

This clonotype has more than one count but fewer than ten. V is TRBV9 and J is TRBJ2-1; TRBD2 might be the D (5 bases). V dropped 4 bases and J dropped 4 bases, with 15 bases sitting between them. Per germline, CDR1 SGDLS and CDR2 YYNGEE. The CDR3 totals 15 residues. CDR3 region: CASSPRGAVYNEQFF. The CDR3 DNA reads TGTGCCAGCAGCCCCAGAGGAGCGGTATACAATGAGCAGTTCTTC.

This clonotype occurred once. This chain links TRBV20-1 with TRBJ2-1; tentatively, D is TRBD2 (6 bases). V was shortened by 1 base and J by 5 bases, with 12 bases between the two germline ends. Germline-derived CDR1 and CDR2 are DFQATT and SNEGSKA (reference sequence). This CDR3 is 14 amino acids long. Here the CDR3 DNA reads TGCAGTGCTAGAGGAACGGGGGAGCACAATGAGCAGTTCTTC. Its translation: CSARGTGEHNEQFF.

The DNA for the CDR3 is TGTGCCATCACCGGGGCGGACACTGAAGCTTTCTTT. Translating it yields CAITGADTEAFF. The rearrangement links TRBV10-3 to TRBJ1-1, with a tentative D call TRBD1 (5 bases). The germline V gene encodes CDR1 ENHRY and CDR2 SYGVKD. With 7 bases removed from V and 3 bases from J, the gap between germline ends came to 9 bases. The CDR3 loop spans 12 amino acids.

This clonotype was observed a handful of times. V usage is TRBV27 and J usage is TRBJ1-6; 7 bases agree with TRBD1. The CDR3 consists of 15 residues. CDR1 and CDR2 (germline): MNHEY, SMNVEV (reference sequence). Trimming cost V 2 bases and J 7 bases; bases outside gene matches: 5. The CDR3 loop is CASSLAQGRNSPLHF. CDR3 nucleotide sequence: TGTGCCAGCAGTTTAGCACAGGGGAGGAATTCACCCCTCCACTTT.

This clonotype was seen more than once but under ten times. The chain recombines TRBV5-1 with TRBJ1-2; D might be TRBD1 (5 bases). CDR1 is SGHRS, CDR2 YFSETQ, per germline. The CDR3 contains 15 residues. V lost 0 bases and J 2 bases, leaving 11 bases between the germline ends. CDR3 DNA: TGCGCCAGCAGCTTGGGGGACGGATACAACTATGGCTACACCTTC. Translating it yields CASSLGDGYNYGYTF.

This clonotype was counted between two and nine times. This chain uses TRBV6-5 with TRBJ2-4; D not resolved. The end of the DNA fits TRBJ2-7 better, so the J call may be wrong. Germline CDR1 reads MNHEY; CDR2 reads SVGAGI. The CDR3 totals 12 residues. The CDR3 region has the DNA TGTGCCAGCATCGACTCCGGGCGCGAGCAGTACTTC. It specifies CASIDSGREQYF.

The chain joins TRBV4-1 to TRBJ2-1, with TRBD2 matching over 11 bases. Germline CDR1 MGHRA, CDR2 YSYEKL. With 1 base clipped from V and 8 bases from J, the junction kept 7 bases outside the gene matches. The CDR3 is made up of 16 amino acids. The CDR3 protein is CASSQVLAGGGDEQFF. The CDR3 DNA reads TGCGCCAGCAGCCAAGTGCTAGCGGGGGGAGGGGATGAGCAGTTCTTC.

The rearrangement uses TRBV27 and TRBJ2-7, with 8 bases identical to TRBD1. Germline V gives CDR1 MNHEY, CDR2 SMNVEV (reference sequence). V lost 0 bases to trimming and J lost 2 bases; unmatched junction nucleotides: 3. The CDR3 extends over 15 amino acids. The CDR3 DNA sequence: TGTGCCAGCAGTTTATCCCCAGGGGGCACCTACGAGCAGTACTTC. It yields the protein CASSLSPGGTYEQYF.

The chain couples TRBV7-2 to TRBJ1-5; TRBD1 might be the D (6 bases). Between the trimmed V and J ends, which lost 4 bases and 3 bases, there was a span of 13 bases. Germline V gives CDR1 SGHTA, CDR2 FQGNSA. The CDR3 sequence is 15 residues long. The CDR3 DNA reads TGTGCCAGCAGCTCAAGTAAGGGGGTCAATCAGCCCCAGCATTTT. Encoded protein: CASSSSKGVNQPQHF.

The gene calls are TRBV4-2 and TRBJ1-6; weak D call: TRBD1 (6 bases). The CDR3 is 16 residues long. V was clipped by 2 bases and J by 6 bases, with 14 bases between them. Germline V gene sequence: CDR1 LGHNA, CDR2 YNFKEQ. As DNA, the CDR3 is TGTGCCAGCAGCCAAACGGGACAAGGACTTAATTCACCCCTCCACTTT. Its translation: CASSQTGQGLNSPLHF.

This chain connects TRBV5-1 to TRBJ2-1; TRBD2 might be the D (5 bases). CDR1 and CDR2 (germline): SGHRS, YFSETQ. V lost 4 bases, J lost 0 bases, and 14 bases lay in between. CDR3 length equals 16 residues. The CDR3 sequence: CASSVEVMSSYNEQFF. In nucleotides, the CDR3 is TGCGCCAGCAGCGTGGAGGTTATGAGCTCCTACAATGAGCAGTTCTTC.

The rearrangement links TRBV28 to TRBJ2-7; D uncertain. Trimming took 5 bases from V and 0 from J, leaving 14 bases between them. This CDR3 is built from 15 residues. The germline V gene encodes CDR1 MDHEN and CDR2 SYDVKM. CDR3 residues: CASSTHWGYSYEQYF. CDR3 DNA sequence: TGTGCCAGCAGTACCCATTGGGGTTACTCCTACGAGCAGTACTTC.